Here is one T cell receptor beta chain with its context. Its antigen remains unidentified. The CDR3 is 13 residues long. Germline CDR1 SNHLY, CDR2 FYNNEI. Libraries of TRB cDNA were made by 5' RACE and carried UMIs. TCRdb re-called the 5' RACE reads and catalogs CDR3 proteins one per entry, DNA excluded. The sample has 55,000 to 65,000 distinct CDR3 sequences. These data belong to a study of CXCR3-negative and CXCR3-positive naive CD8 T cells. General study results and limits: Both naive subsets, CXCR3-negative and CXCR3-positive, displayed similar TRBV-TRBJ usage, unlike memory cells.

The sequencing sample was made of naive CXCR3- CD8+ T cells from blood. Subset here: CD45RO-CCR7+CD27+CD95- naive CD8+ T cells lacking CXCR3 (TNR3-). V gene TRBV2 combines with J gene TRBJ2-7. This clonotype was obtained from a human donor in good health. Some clones in this sample may be carry-over from other donors' samples. The CDR3 sequence is CASSEAYSYEQYF. Full variable domain (missing parts from reference TRBV2 and TRBJ2-7): EPEVTQTPSHQVTQMGQEVILRCVPISNHLYFYWYRQILGQKVEFLVSFYNNEISEKSEIFDDQFSVERPDGSNFTLKIRSTKLEDSAMYFCASSEAYSYEQYFGPGTRLTVT.